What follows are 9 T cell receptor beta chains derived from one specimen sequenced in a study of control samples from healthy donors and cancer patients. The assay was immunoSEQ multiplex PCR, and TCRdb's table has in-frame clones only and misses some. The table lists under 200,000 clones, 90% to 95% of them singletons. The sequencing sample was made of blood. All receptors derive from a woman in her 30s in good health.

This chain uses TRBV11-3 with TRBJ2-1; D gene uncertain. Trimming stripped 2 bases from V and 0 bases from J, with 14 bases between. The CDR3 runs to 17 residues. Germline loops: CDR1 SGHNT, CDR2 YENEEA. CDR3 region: CASSLPPYYDSYNEQFF. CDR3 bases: TGTGCCAGCAGCTTACCTCCTTACTACGACTCCTACAATGAGCAGTTCTTC.

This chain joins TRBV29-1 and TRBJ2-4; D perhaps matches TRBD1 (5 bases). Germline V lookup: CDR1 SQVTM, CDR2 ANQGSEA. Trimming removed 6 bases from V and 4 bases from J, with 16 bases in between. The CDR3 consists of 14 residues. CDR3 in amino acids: CSVLGAVTKNIQYF. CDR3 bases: TGCAGCGTCCTAGGGGCTGTGACGAAAAACATTCAGTACTTC.

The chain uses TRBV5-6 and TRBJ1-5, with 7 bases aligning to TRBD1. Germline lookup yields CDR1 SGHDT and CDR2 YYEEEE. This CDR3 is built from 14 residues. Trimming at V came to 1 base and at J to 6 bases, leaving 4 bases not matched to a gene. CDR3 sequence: CASSLFQGGQPQHF. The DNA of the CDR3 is TGTGCCAGCAGCTTGTTTCAGGGGGGTCAGCCCCAGCATTTT.

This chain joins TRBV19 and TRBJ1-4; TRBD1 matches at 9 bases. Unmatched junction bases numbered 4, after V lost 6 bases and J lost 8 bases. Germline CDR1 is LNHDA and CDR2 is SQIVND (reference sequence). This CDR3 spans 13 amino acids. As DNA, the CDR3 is TGTGCCAGTAGGCCGGGACAGGGCGAAAAACTGTTTTTT. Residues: CASRPGQGEKLFF.

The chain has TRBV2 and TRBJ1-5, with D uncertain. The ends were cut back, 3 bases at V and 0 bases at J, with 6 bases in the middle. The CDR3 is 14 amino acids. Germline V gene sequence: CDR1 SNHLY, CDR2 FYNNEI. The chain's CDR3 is CASSDAYSNQPQHF. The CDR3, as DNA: TGTGCCAGCAGTGATGCTTATAGCAATCAGCCCCAGCATTTT.

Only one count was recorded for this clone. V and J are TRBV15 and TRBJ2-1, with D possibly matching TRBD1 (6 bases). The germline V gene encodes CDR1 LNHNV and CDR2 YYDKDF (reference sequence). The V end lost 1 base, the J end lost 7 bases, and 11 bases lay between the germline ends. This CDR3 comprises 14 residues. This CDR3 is CATSRVGRGNEQFF. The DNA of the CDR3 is TGTGCCACCAGCAGAGTGGGCAGGGGAAATGAGCAGTTCTTC.

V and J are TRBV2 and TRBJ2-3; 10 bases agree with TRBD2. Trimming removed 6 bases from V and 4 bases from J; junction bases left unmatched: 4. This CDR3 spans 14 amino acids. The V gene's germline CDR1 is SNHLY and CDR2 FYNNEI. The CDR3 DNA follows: TGTGCCAGCAGGGGAGGGACTAGCGCAGATACGCAGTATTTT. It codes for CASRGGTSADTQYF.

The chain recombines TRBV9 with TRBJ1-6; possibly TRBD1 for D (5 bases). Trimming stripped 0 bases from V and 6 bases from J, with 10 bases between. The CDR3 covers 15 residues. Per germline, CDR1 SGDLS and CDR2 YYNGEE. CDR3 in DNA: TGTGCCAGCAGCGTAGGCTTGGGGGTTAATTCACCCCTCCACTTT. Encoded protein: CASSVGLGVNSPLHF.

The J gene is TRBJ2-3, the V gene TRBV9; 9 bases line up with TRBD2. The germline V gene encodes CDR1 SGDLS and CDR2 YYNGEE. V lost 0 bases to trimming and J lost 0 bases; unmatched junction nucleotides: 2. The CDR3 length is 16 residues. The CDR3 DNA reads TGTGCCAGCAGCGTAGGGGCGGGGGGGAGCACAGATACGCAGTATTTT. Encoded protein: CASSVGAGGSTDTQYF. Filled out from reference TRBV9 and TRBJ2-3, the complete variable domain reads DSGVTQTPKHLITATGQRVTLRCSPRSGDLSVYWYQQSLDQGLQFLIQYYNGEERAKGNILERFSAQQFPDLHSELNLSSLELGDSALYFCASSVGAGGSTDTQYFGPGTRLTVL.